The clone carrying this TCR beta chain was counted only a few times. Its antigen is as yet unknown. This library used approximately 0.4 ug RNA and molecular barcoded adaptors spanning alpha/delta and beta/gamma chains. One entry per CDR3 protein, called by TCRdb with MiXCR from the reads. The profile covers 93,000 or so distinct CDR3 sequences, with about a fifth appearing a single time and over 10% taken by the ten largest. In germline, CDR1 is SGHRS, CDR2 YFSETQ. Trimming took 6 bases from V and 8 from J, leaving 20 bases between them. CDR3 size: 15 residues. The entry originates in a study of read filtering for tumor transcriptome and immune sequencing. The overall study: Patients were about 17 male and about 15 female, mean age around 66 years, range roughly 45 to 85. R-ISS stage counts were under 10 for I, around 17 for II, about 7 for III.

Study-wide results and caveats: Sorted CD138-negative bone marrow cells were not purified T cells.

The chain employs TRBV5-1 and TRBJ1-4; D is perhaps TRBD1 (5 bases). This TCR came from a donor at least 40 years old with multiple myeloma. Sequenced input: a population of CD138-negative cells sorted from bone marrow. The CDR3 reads CASTLSPGGREKLFF. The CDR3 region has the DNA TGCGCCAGCACCCTCTCCCCCGGGGGACGAGAAAAACTGTTTTTT. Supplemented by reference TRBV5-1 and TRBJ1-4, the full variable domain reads KAGVTQTPRYLIKTRGQQVTLSCSPISGHRSVSWYQQTPGQGLQFLFEYFSETQRNKGNFPGRFSGRQFSNSRSEMNVSTLELGDSALYLCASTLSPGGREKLFFGSGTQLSVL.